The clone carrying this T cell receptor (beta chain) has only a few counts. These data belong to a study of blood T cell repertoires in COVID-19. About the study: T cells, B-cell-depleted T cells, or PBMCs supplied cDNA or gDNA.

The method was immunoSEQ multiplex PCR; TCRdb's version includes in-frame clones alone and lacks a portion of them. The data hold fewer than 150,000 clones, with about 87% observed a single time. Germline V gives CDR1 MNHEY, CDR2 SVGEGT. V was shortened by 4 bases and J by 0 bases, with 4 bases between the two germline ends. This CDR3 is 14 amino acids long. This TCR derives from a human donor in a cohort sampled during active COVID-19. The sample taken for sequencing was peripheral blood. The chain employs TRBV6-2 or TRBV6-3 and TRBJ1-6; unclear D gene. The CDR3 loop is CASSSSSYNSPLHF. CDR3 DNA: TGTGCCAGCAGTTCCAGCTCCTATAATTCACCCCTCCACTTT.